Below are 27 T cell receptor beta chains sequenced from a single sample in a study of blood T cell repertoires in COVID-19. Profiling relied on immunoSEQ multiplex PCR, and the TCRdb table lists in-frame clones only, not all of them. The table shows 150,000 to 170,000 clones, with around 83% occurring only once. The sample was peripheral blood. The receptors were gathered from a woman aged 55-70 years with COVID-19, enrolled during active disease.

The chain employs TRBV30 and TRBJ2-5; possibly TRBD2 for D (7 bases). Per the germline V gene, CDR1 is GTSNPN and CDR2 is SVGIG (reference sequence). Trimming took off 8 bases at V and 4 bases at J, with 20 bases between the two ends. The CDR3 loop spans 14 amino acids. The CDR3 nucleotides are TGTGCCCAGACTCCGGGGGGCACAGGAGAGACCCAGTACTTC. Encoded protein: CAQTPGGTGETQYF.

This sequence joins TRBV6-2 or TRBV6-3 and TRBJ1-5; possibly TRBD1 for D (5 bases). The CDR3 sequence is 14 residues long. The V and J ends lost 7 bases and 4 bases respectively, with 14 bases between them. The V gene's germline CDR1 is MNHEY and CDR2 SVGEGT. CDR3 in DNA: TGTGCCAGCACCCCTGGGGGGAGGAATCAGCCCCAGCATTTT. Amino acids: CASTPGGRNQPQHF.

The chain couples TRBV7-2 to TRBJ1-1, with 7 bases aligning to TRBD1. CDR1 SGHTA and CDR2 FQGNSA come from the germline V gene. This CDR3 spans 15 amino acids. V gave up 7 bases and J gave up 3 bases; unmatched junction bases: 11. CDR3 bases: TGTGCCAGCACCCCCCGGGGCAGGGGGTACACTGAAGCTTTCTTT. It codes for CASTPRGRGYTEAFF.

J is TRBJ1-3 and V is TRBV15; D unclear. Germline-derived CDR1 and CDR2 are LNHNV and YYDKDF (reference sequence). With 4 bases removed from V and 4 bases from J, the gap between germline ends came to 5 bases. This CDR3 contains 12 residues. This chain's CDR3 is CATSNVGNTIYF. CDR3 in DNA: TGTGCCACCAGCAATGTAGGAAACACCATATATTTT.

V gene TRBV6-5 combines with J gene TRBJ1-4; tentative D call: TRBD1 (6 bases). CDR1 MNHEY and CDR2 SVGAGI come from the germline V gene. Trimming removed 6 bases from V and 7 bases from J, with 15 bases in between. The CDR3 is 14 amino acids. CDR3 in amino acids: CASRDSGLGEKLFF. CDR3 nucleotides: TGTGCCAGCAGGGACAGTGGCTTGGGTGAAAAACTGTTTTTT.

The CDR3 DNA is TGTGCCAGCTCACTGTACAATCAGCCCCAGCATTTT. This encodes CASSLYNQPQHF. The chain has TRBV18 and TRBJ1-5; no clear D. Trimming shortened V by 4 bases and J by 3 bases, and 4 bases separated the two germline ends. This CDR3 spans 12 amino acids. The germline V gene has CDR1 KGHSH and CDR2 LQKENI.

V gene TRBV9 combines with J gene TRBJ2-3; a weak D match, TRBD2 (5 bases). The CDR3 loop spans 16 amino acids. Germline V gene data show CDR1 as SGDLS and CDR2 as YYNGEE. V gave up 4 bases and J gave up 0 bases, with 15 bases separating them. As DNA, the CDR3 is TGTGCCAGCAGCTTTTCTAGTCGGGGTAGCACAGATACGCAGTATTTT. Protein: CASSFSSRGSTDTQYF.

This chain links TRBV18 with TRBJ1-4, with D possibly TRBD1 on 6 matching bases. V was pared by 5 bases and J by 8 bases, with 15 bases between. The CDR3 is made up of 14 amino acids. The germline CDR1 and CDR2 sequences are KGHSH and LQKENI. The CDR3, as DNA: TGTGCCAGCTCAGGACCAGCAGGGGAGGAAAAACTGTTTTTT. This sequence encodes CASSGPAGEEKLFF.

The rearrangement joins TRBV6-2 or TRBV6-3 to TRBJ1-4, with TRBD1 matching over 8 bases. Germline CDR1 MNHEY, CDR2 SVGEGT. Trimming cost V 0 bases and J 8 bases; bases outside gene matches: 14. The CDR3 length is 18 residues. CDR3 in amino acids: CASSYSNSKRQGNEKLFF. DNA for the CDR3: TGTGCCAGCAGTTACTCGAATAGCAAGAGACAGGGGAACGAAAAACTGTTTTTT.

V gene TRBV5-5 combines with J gene TRBJ2-2; 7 nucleotides line up with TRBD2. Germline V gives CDR1 SGHKS, CDR2 YYEKEE (reference sequence). This CDR3 is 18 amino acids long. The ends lost 1 base at V and 6 bases at J; junction bases unmatched: 15. CDR3 loop: CASSLMPGGARRAGELFF. The CDR3 DNA reads as TGTGCCAGCAGCTTGATGCCGGGAGGCGCGCGGCGCGCCGGGGAGCTGTTTTTT.

The CDR3 protein is CTSHWGGASSYEQYV. CDR3 DNA: TGCACCAGCCATTGGGGGGGGGCAAGCTCCTACGAGCAGTACGTC. The rearrangement joins TRBV1 to TRBJ2-7; the D segment call TRBD2 is taken from the table without a DNA check. TRBV1 is marked as a pseudogene. CDR3 length: 15 residues.

V and J are TRBV6-5 and TRBJ2-7; 7 positions agree with TRBD2. Germline lookup yields CDR1 MNHEY and CDR2 SVGAGI. The V and J ends lost 4 bases and 7 bases, in that order; junction bases with no gene match: 7. This CDR3 contains 13 residues. The CDR3 reads CASSSRLAGEQYF. The CDR3, as DNA: TGTGCCAGCAGTTCCCGACTAGCTGGTGAGCAGTACTTC.

The rearrangement links TRBV10-1 to TRBJ1-1, with a weak D call TRBD1 (5 bases). The V and J ends lost 3 bases and 3 bases respectively, with 14 bases between them. Germline V gives CDR1 WNHNN, CDR2 SYGVQD (reference sequence). CDR3 length: 15 amino acids. As DNA, the CDR3 is TGCGCCAGCAGTGACGGGGGGAGCGGGGACACTGAAGCTTTCTTT. Residues: CASSDGGSGDTEAFF.

This clone was counted a single time. This chain joins TRBV19 and TRBJ2-3; 7 bases agree with TRBD2. CDR3 size: 15 residues. Per germline, CDR1 LNHDA and CDR2 SQIVND (reference sequence). The V and J ends lost 9 bases and 0 bases, in that order; junction bases with no gene match: 9. The CDR3 DNA follows: TGTGCCAGCCGGGACGGGGGGACTAGCACAGATACGCAGTATTTT. Its translation: CASRDGGTSTDTQYF.

The J gene is TRBJ1-1, the V gene TRBV5-1, with 7 bases matching TRBD1. This CDR3 comprises 15 residues. Germline CDR1 SGHRS, CDR2 YFSETQ. With 4 bases clipped from V and 3 bases from J, the junction kept 9 bases outside the gene matches. The CDR3 protein is CASSPRGDTHTEAFF. The CDR3 DNA follows: TGCGCCAGCAGCCCCAGGGGGGACACTCACACTGAAGCTTTCTTT.

CDR3 protein: CASSPRTGTPSNQPQHF. In DNA form, the CDR3 reads TGTGCCAGCTCACCCAGGACAGGGACCCCTAGCAATCAGCCCCAGCATTTT. V and J are TRBV18 and TRBJ1-5, with 8 bases aligning to TRBD1. The ends lost 3 bases at V and 0 bases at J; junction bases unmatched: 7. This CDR3 region has 17 residues. The V gene's germline CDR1 is KGHSH and CDR2 LQKENI. Complete variable domain (other parts from reference TRBV18 and TRBJ1-5): NAGVMQNPRHLVRRRGQEARLRCSPMKGHSHVYWYRQLPEEGLKFMVYLQKENIIDESGMPKERFSAEFPKEGPSILRIQQVVRGDSAAYFCASSPRTGTPSNQPQHFGDGTRLSIL.

The chain employs TRBV30 and TRBJ1-2; 7 bases agree with TRBD1. Trimming took 0 bases from V and 8 from J; bases not matched to a gene: 12. Germline CDR1 reads GTSNPN; CDR2 reads SVGIG (reference sequence). The CDR3 extends over 15 amino acids. The CDR3 region has the DNA TGTGCCTGGAGTGTAAATTACAGGGGCAGAATGGGCTACACCTTC. Translated, it gives CAWSVNYRGRMGYTF.

The chain employs TRBV7-9 and TRBJ1-4; D perhaps matches TRBD1 (5 bases). The CDR3 totals 14 residues. Germline CDR1 SEHNR, CDR2 FQNEAQ (reference sequence). Trimming left V 5 bases short and J 8 bases short, with 15 bases between. Here the CDR3 reads CASSPAGGGEKLFF. The CDR3 DNA sequence: TGTGCCAGCAGCCCCGCCGGGGGAGGCGAAAAACTGTTTTTT.

In DNA, the CDR3 is TGTGCCAGCAGGACCGGGACTATCATCGGGGAGCTGTTTTTT. Protein: CASRTGTIIGELFF. The rearrangement joins TRBV2 to TRBJ2-2; 7 nucleotides line up with TRBD2. After removal of 6 bases from V and 7 bases from J, the junction contained 8 bases not matched to a gene. Germline values: CDR1 SNHLY, CDR2 FYNNEI. CDR3 length: 14 amino acids.

The sample holds a few counts of this clone. This chain joins TRBV6-1 and TRBJ1-1; 7 nucleotides match TRBD1. This CDR3 region has 15 residues. Looked up from germline, CDR1 is MNHNS and CDR2 is SASEGT. V shed 2 bases, J shed 1 base, and the junction held 4 bases outside the gene matches. CDR3 sequence (DNA): TGTGCCAGCAGTGAATTGGGGACAGCGAACACTGAAGCTTTCTTT. Translation gives CASSELGTANTEAFF.

This clone was counted only a few times. The chain carries TRBV11-2 and TRBJ2-2, with TRBD1 matching over 9 bases. The germline V gene encodes CDR1 SGHAT and CDR2 FQNNGV. V lost 4 bases to trimming and J lost 5 bases; unmatched junction nucleotides: 5. This CDR3 spans 15 amino acids. This chain's CDR3 is CASSSRQGGTGELFF. The CDR3 nucleotides are TGTGCCAGCAGCTCAAGACAGGGGGGGACCGGGGAGCTGTTTTTT.

The chain employs TRBV5-1 and TRBJ2-7; weak D call: TRBD2 (6 bases). This CDR3 region has 16 residues. V lost 0 bases to trimming and J lost 0 bases, with 13 bases between them. Germline assignment: CDR1 SGHRS and CDR2 YFSETQ. The CDR3 region has the DNA TGCGCCAGCAGCTTGGTAGGCGGGATCGACTCCTACGAGCAGTACTTC. It is translated as CASSLVGGIDSYEQYF.

This clone showed up just once. The rearrangement joins TRBV5-6 to TRBJ2-1; possibly TRBD1 for D (5 bases). Between the trimmed V and J ends, which lost 2 bases and 4 bases, there was a span of 13 bases. The germline V gene has CDR1 SGHDT and CDR2 YYEEEE. The CDR3 extends over 15 amino acids. In nucleotides, the CDR3 is TGTGCCAGCAGCTTTTCAGGGATCCTTTACAATGAGCAGTTCTTC. Amino acids: CASSFSGILYNEQFF.

The chain carries TRBV6-5 and TRBJ2-1, with 8 positions matching TRBD2. V lost 6 bases and J lost 4; bases outside the gene matches: 5. The CDR3 spans 14 residues. The germline CDR1 and CDR2 sequences are MNHEY and SVGAGI. This CDR3 is CASSGLATYNEQFF. The CDR3, as DNA: TGTGCCAGCAGCGGACTAGCCACGTACAATGAGCAGTTCTTC.

The chain couples TRBV6-4 to TRBJ2-5; D is perhaps TRBD1 (6 bases). The CDR3 sequence is 15 residues long. V was trimmed by 7 bases and J by 0 bases, leaving 15 bases between them. CDR1 is MRHNA and CDR2 is SNTAGT in the germline V gene. The CDR3 region is CASTVGARYQETQYF. DNA for the CDR3: TGTGCCAGCACCGTGGGGGCTAGGTACCAAGAGACCCAGTACTTC.

The chain couples TRBV6-2 or TRBV6-3 to TRBJ2-1, with a tentative D call TRBD1 (5 bases). Trimming stripped 4 bases from V and 8 bases from J, with 12 bases between. In germline, CDR1 is MNHEY, CDR2 SVGEGT. The CDR3 spans 13 residues. The CDR3 coding sequence is TGTGCCAGCAGTTCTCGACAGAACGATGAGCAGTTCTTC. Amino acid sequence: CASSSRQNDEQFF.

The chain couples TRBV18 to TRBJ1-1, with 7 bases aligning to TRBD1. There are 15 residues in the CDR3. The J segment lost 1 base and the V segment lost 5 bases, leaving 7 bases of the junction unmatched. CDR1 is KGHSH and CDR2 is LQKENI in the germline V gene. In DNA form, the CDR3 reads TGTGCCAGCTCAAGCGGACACAGGGGGAACACTGAAGCTTTCTTT. Its translation: CASSSGHRGNTEAFF.